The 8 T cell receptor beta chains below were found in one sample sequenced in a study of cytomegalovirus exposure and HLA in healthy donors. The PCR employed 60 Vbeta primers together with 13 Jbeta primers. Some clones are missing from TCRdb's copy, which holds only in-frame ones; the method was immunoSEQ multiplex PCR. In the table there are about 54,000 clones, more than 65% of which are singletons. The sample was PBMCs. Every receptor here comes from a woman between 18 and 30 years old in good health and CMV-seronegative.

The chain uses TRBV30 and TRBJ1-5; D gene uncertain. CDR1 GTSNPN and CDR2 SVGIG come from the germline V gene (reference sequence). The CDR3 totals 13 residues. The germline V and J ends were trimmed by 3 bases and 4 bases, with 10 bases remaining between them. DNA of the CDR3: TGTGCCTGGAGCAAAACCGGGAATCAGCCCCAGCATTTT. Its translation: CAWSKTGNQPQHF.

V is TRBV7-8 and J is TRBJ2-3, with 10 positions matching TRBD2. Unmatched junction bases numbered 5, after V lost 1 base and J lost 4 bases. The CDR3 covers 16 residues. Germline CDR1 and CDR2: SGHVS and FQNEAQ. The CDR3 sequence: CASSLVGSGRSDTQYF. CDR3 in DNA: TGTGCCAGCAGCTTAGTTGGTAGCGGGAGGTCAGATACGCAGTATTTT.

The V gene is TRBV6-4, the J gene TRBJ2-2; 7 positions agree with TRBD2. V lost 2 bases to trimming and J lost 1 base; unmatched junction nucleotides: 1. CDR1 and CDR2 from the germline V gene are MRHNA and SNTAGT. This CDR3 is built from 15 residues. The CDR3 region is CASSDGGGNTGELFF. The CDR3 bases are TGTGCCAGCAGTGACGGCGGGGGGAACACCGGGGAGCTGTTTTTT.

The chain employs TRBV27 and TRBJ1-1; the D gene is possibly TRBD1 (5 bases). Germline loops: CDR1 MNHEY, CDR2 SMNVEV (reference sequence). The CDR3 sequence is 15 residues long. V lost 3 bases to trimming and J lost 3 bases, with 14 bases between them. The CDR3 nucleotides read TGTGCCAGCAGTTTGTCAGGGTCCAGAGACACTGAAGCTTTCTTT. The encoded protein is CASSLSGSRDTEAFF.

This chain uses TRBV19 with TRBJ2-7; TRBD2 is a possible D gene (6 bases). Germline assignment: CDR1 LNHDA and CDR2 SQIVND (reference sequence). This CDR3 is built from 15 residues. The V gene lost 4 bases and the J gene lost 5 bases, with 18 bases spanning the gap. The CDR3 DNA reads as TGTGCCAGTAGTAGGGGGGAGCAGGGACGGCACGAGCAGTACTTC. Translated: CASSRGEQGRHEQYF.

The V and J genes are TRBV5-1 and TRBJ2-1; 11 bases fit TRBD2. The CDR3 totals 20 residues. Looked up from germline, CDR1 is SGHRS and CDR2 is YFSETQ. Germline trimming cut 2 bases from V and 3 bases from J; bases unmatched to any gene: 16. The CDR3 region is CASSFPATSGKSRVYNEQFF. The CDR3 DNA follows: TGCGCCAGCAGCTTCCCCGCGACTAGCGGGAAAAGCCGGGTCTACAATGAGCAGTTCTTC.

The CDR3 reads CASSFSGTQNTGELFF. The CDR3 DNA reads TGTGCCAGCAGTTTCTCTGGGACTCAGAACACCGGGGAGCTGTTTTTT. The gene calls are TRBV27 and TRBJ2-2; tentatively, D is TRBD2 (6 bases). The V gene lost 3 bases and the J gene lost 1 base, with 12 bases spanning the gap. Germline V lookup: CDR1 MNHEY, CDR2 SMNVEV (reference sequence). CDR3 length: 16 amino acids.

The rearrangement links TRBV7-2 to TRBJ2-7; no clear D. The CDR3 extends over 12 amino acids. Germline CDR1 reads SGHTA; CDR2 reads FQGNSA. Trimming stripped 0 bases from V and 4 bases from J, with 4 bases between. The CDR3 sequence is CASSLAQYEQYF. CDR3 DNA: TGTGCCAGCAGCTTAGCCCAATACGAGCAGTACTTC.